Listed below are T cell receptor beta chains from one sample, sequenced in a study of glioma-infiltrating T cells. TCRdb ran MiXCR on the multiplex PCR reads and lists one entry per CDR3 protein. The sample lists more than 95,000 distinct CDR3 sequences, roughly 20% occurring once. The sample taken for sequencing was glioma tissue, nonneoplastic brain tissue, or PBMCs (not recorded which). The origin of the receptors is a human donor with low-grade glioma or glioblastoma, undergoing nonglioma brain surgery, or in good health (not recorded which). The CDR3 runs from the conserved cysteine through the conserved F or W. D genes are given only for firm matches. Clone size, where shown, is once, few, many, or a class for clones that have expanded.

d_call	v_call	clone_size	j_call	cdr3_aa	cdr3_nt
NA	TRBV12-5	many	TRBJ2-1	CASGSVLGRGPYNEQFF	TGTGCTAGTGGTTCGGTGCTTGGGCGAGGTCCCTACAATGAGCAGTTCTTC
NA	TRBV4-3	many	TRBJ2-1	CASSHFWGNEQFF	TGCGCCAGCAGCCATTTCTGGGGTAATGAGCAGTTCTTC
NA	TRBV10-3	NA	TRBJ1-3	CAIREDFGNTIYF	TGTGCCATACGGGAAGACTTTGGAAACACCATATATTTT
NA	TRBV29-1	NA	TRBJ1-1	CSIRRGGFYSTEAFF	TGCAGCATAAGAAGGGGGGGCTTTTATAGCACTGAAGCTTTCTTT
TRBD1	TRBV20-1	NA	TRBJ2-3	CSARSQGQNTDTKYF	TGCAGTGCCAGATCCCAGGGACAGAACACAGATACGAAGTATTTT
TRBD2	TRBV2	many	TRBJ2-3	CASMGTSGSTDTQYF	TGTGCCAGCATGGGGACTAGCGGGAGCACAGATACGCAGTATTTT
NA	TRBV6-1	many	TRBJ2-7	CASSNGIAYEQYF	TGTGCCAGCAGCAACGGGATTGCCTACGAGCAGTACTTC
NA	TRBV6-4	many	TRBJ2-2	CASSDSATGELFF	TGTGCCAGCAGTGACTCAGCCACCGGGGAGCTGTTTTTT
NA	TRBV27	medium-sized	TRBJ2-7	CASFSSSYEQYF	TGTGCCAGCTTTTCGAGCTCCTACGAGCAGTACTTC
NA	TRBV6-1	many	TRBJ2-2	CASSPISWTVSTGELFF	TGTGCCAGCAGTCCCATAAGTTGGACAGTTAGCACCGGGGAGCTGTTTTTT
NA	TRBV5-1	many	TRBJ1-6	CASSLSARNSPLHF	TGCGCCAGCAGCTTGTCAGCTCGCAATTCACCCCTCCACTTT
NA	TRBV28	many	TRBJ1-4	CASMRETNEKLFF	TGTGCCAGCATGAGAGAAACTAATGAAAAACTGTTTTTT
NA	TRBV4-2	many	TRBJ2-7	CASSQEARLTYEQYF	TGTGCCAGCAGCCAAGAGGCGCGACTCACCTACGAGCAGTACTTC
NA	TRBV28	many	TRBJ2-7	CASSPRQGTVAQYF	TGTGCCAGCAGCCCACGGCAGGGGACTGTAGCGCAGTACTTC
NA	TRBV5-1	NA	TRBJ2-5	CASSLWGQSQETQYF	TGCGCCAGCAGCTTGTGGGGACAAAGTCAAGAGACCCAGTACTTC
TRBD2	TRBV6-1	many	TRBJ2-1	CASSPQPSGSNEQFF	TGTGCCAGCAGTCCCCAGCCCAGCGGGAGCAATGAGCAGTTCTTC
NA	TRBV29-1	NA	TRBJ2-1	CSADKAGHNEQFF	TGCAGCGCGGATAAAGCGGGCCACAATGAGCAGTTCTTC
NA	TRBV30	once	TRBJ1-1	CAWSVIRGTEAFF	TGTGCCTGGAGTGTAATCCGGGGCACTGAAGCTTTCTTT
NA	TRBV4-1	many	TRBJ2-1	CASSPSALLRRFEQFF	TGCGCCAGCAGCCCTTCGGCCCTATTACGTCGCTTCGAGCAGTTCTTC
TRBD1	TRBV20-1	many	TRBJ1-5	CSAKGTGEVNQPQHF	TGCAGTGCTAAGGGGACAGGGGAGGTAAATCAGCCCCAGCATTTT